The 20 T cell receptor beta chains reported below all come from one sample, sequenced in a study of shared clonotypes between healthy human individuals. TCRdb's table, derived via immunoSEQ multiplex PCR, lists solely in-frame clones and lacks some. The sample records some 200,000 clones, approximately 60% being singletons. Sequencing input: memory CD4+ T cells sorted from blood. Subset defined: CD45RA-negative fraction. These receptors all stem from a young man in good health.

The rearrangement links TRBV28 to TRBJ1-1; possibly TRBD1 for D (5 bases). The CDR3 has 11 amino acids. The germline V and J ends were trimmed by 5 bases and 10 bases, with 11 bases remaining between them. Germline V gene sequence: CDR1 MDHEN, CDR2 SYDVKM. CDR3 sequence (DNA): TGTGCCAGCAGTCCCAACCAGGGAGCTTTCTTT. Translated: CASSPNQGAFF.

With respect to this clone: A read error may account for a junction end that differs from germline. The chain employs TRBV2 and TRBJ2-3; unclear D gene. CDR3 size: 12 residues. Germline V gene lookup returns CDR1 SNHLY and CDR2 FYNNEI. CDR3 region: CASIARTDTQYF. The CDR3 coding sequence is TGTGCCAGCATCGCCCGCACCGATACGCAGTATTTT.

This clone was recorded only once. The chain is built from TRBV19 and TRBJ1-5, with 7 bases lining up with TRBD1. V trimming: 9 bases; J trimming: 6 bases; junction bases outside the gene matches: 5. Germline CDR1 and CDR2: LNHDA and SQIVND (reference sequence). This CDR3 comprises 12 residues. CDR3 sequence reads: CASDRASQPQHF. The CDR3, as DNA: TGTGCCAGCGACAGGGCTTCTCAGCCCCAGCATTTT.

The V gene is TRBV7-4, the J gene TRBJ1-2, with 8 bases that match TRBD1. The germline V gene encodes CDR1 SGHVT and CDR2 SQSDAQ. After removal of 4 bases from V and 3 bases from J, the junction contained 7 bases not matched to a gene. The CDR3 is made up of 15 amino acids. The CDR3 region is CASSSPTGVYYGYTF. DNA for the CDR3: TGTGCCAGCAGCTCCCCGACAGGGGTCTACTATGGCTACACCTTC.

The chain carries TRBV27 and TRBJ1-2; 7 nucleotides agree with TRBD1. The CDR3 runs 15 residues. Germline trimming cut 5 bases from V and 0 bases from J; bases unmatched to any gene: 6. The V gene's germline CDR1 is MNHEY and CDR2 SMNVEV (reference sequence). CDR3 sequence: CASSPGTAANYGYTF. Here the CDR3 DNA reads TGTGCCAGCAGTCCCGGGACAGCAGCTAACTATGGCTACACCTTC.

The chain employs TRBV5-1 and TRBJ2-1; D is ambiguous. This CDR3 has 13 residues. V lost 4 bases and J 8 bases, leaving 13 bases between the germline ends. CDR1 is SGHRS and CDR2 is YFSETQ in the germline V gene. CDR3 residues: CASSVVEVDEQFF. The CDR3 DNA reads TGCGCCAGCAGCGTGGTAGAAGTCGATGAGCAGTTCTTC.

This sequence joins TRBV12-5 and TRBJ2-2; D may be TRBD1 (6 bases). CDR3 size: 13 residues. Germline V gene data show CDR1 as LGHNT and CDR2 as FRNRAP. Trimming left V 10 bases short and J 6 bases short, with 15 bases between. CDR3 bases: TGTGCTACCGCCAGGGGCCCAGCCGGGGAGCTGTTTTTT. This gives the protein CATARGPAGELFF.

The chain uses TRBV5-8 and TRBJ2-5, with D tentatively TRBD1 (6 bases). CDR3 size: 14 residues. Trimming removed 1 base at V and 3 bases at J, with 10 bases between. CDR1 is SGHTS and CDR2 is YDEGEE in the germline V gene. In DNA form, the CDR3 reads TGTGCCAGCAGCTTGCCCGGGACAAAAGAGACCCAGTACTTC. Encoded protein: CASSLPGTKETQYF.

This sequence joins TRBV11-2 and TRBJ2-7; D gene ambiguous. The CDR3 loop spans 14 amino acids. Trimming shortened V by 4 bases and J by 1 base, and 11 bases separated the two germline ends. Germline values: CDR1 SGHAT, CDR2 FQNNGV. CDR3 nucleotide sequence: TGTGCCAGCAGCTGGACGGGCCTATCCTACGAGCAGTACTTC. Residues: CASSWTGLSYEQYF.

The CDR3 nucleotides read TGTGCCAGCAGCTTGCTTAGCGGGAGGGCCGACACCGGGGAGCTGTTTTTT. This encodes CASSLLSGRADTGELFF. The chain recombines TRBV5-6 with TRBJ2-2; 11 bases match TRBD2. After removal of 1 base from V and 3 bases from J, the junction contained 5 bases not matched to a gene. From germline, CDR1 is SGHDT and CDR2 YYEEEE. The CDR3 runs 17 residues.

V and J are TRBV2 and TRBJ2-1, with D maybe TRBD1 (5 bases). Trimming took off 6 bases at V and 4 bases at J, with 13 bases between the two ends. Per germline, CDR1 SNHLY and CDR2 FYNNEI. This CDR3 is 14 amino acids long. CDR3 DNA: TGTGCCAGCAGAGACGTTGGGGCGTACAATGAGCAGTTCTTC. This translates into CASRDVGAYNEQFF.

The V and J genes are TRBV29-1 and TRBJ2-3, with 8 bases identical to TRBD2. The CDR3 contains 13 residues. V shed 5 bases, J shed 8 bases, and the junction held 9 bases outside the gene matches. Germline assignment: CDR1 SQVTM and CDR2 ANQGSEA. Written as DNA, the CDR3 is TGCAGCGTTATCGGGAGGGCCCTTGGTACGCAGTATTTT. Encoded protein: CSVIGRALGTQYF.

This chain uses TRBV2 with TRBJ1-4; D gene uncertain. With 8 bases removed from V and 3 bases from J, the gap between germline ends came to 7 bases. The CDR3 loop spans 12 amino acids. The germline gives CDR1 SNHLY, CDR2 FYNNEI. CDR3 protein: CASGLSNEKLFF. Written as DNA, the CDR3 is TGTGCCAGCGGGCTGTCTAATGAAAAACTGTTTTTT.

The chain uses TRBV11-3 and TRBJ2-3; unclear D gene. The V end lost 3 bases, the J end lost 7 bases, and 23 bases lay between the germline ends. Germline assignment: CDR1 SGHNT and CDR2 YENEEA. CDR3 size: 17 residues. The CDR3: CASSFSTLERDMNTQYF. For the CDR3, the DNA is TGTGCCAGCAGCTTTTCAACCCTGGAGCGAGACATGAATACGCAGTATTTT. The full variable domain, with the rest looked up from reference TRBV11-3 and TRBJ2-3, is EAGVVQSPRYKIIEKKQPVAFWCNPISGHNTLYWYLQNLGQGPELLIRYENEEAVDDSQLPKDRFSAERLKGVDSTLKIQPAELGDSAVYLCASSFSTLERDMNTQYFGPGTRLTVL.

The chain has TRBV27 and TRBJ2-1; D is possibly TRBD2 (6 bases). V gave up 5 bases and J gave up 5 bases, with 13 bases separating them. The CDR3 runs 14 residues. Germline CDR1 reads MNHEY; CDR2 reads SMNVEV (reference sequence). CDR3: CASSPLWGDNEQFF. Here the CDR3 DNA reads TGTGCCAGCAGTCCCCTTTGGGGGGACAATGAGCAGTTCTTC.

This clone was detected once. The gene calls are TRBV18 and TRBJ2-7; TRBD2 matches at 7 bases. This CDR3 is 13 amino acids long. The germline gives CDR1 KGHSH, CDR2 LQKENI. V shed 6 bases, J shed 4 bases, and the junction held 6 bases outside the gene matches. This CDR3 reads CASSRGGPYEQYF. CDR3 DNA sequence: TGTGCCAGCTCCCGGGGAGGGCCGTACGAGCAGTACTTC.

This clone was recorded once. This rearrangement joins TRBV7-6 to TRBJ2-2; D unclear. There are 16 residues in the CDR3. V lost 5 bases to trimming and J lost 5 bases, with 18 bases between them. Germline V lookup: CDR1 SGHVS, CDR2 FNYEAQ. The CDR3 DNA follows: TGTGCCAGCAGCCCTCGGAAGAGCGCTACAACCGGGGAGCTGTTTTTT. Amino acid sequence: CASSPRKSATTGELFF.

This clone appeared a few times. CDR3 nucleotide sequence: TGTGCCAGCAGCTCGGGACAGCAAGAGACCCAGTACTTC. This translates into CASSSGQQETQYF. The chain employs TRBV5-6 and TRBJ2-5; 7 nucleotides agree with TRBD1. Germline V gene data show CDR1 as SGHDT and CDR2 as YYEEEE. The CDR3 length is 13 residues. V shed 3 bases, J shed 2 bases, and the junction held 1 base outside the gene matches.

The genes are TRBV9 and TRBJ2-1; D possibly corresponds to TRBD1 (5 bases). Trimming shortened V by 0 bases and J by 6 bases, and 13 bases separated the two germline ends. Germline V CDR1 and CDR2: SGDLS, YYNGEE. The CDR3 extends over 15 amino acids. Here the CDR3 DNA reads TGTGCCAGCAGCGTAGTCGGATCGCAGGGCAATGAGCAGTTCTTC. Translated: CASSVVGSQGNEQFF. Supplemented by reference TRBV9 and TRBJ2-1, the full variable domain reads DSGVTQTPKHLITATGQRVTLRCSPRSGDLSVYWYQQSLDQGLQFLIQYYNGEERAKGNILERFSAQQFPDLHSELNLSSLELGDSALYFCASSVVGSQGNEQFFGPGTRLTVL.

The chain has TRBV7-2 and TRBJ1-2; 8 bases agree with TRBD1. There are 14 residues in the CDR3. Trimming cost V 5 bases and J 4 bases; bases outside gene matches: 6. Per the germline V gene, CDR1 is SGHTA and CDR2 is FQGNSA. In DNA, the CDR3 is TGTGCCAGCAGCCGTACAGGGGGAATCTATGGCTACACCTTC. Its translation: CASSRTGGIYGYTF. The full variable domain, in which reference TRBV7-2 and TRBJ1-2 provide the parts outside the CDR3, is GAGVSQSPSNKVTEKGKDVELRCDPISGHTALYWYRQSLGQGLEFLIYFQGNSAPDKSGLPSDRFSAERTGGSVSTLTIQRTQQEDSAVYLCASSRTGGIYGYTFGSGTRLTVV.